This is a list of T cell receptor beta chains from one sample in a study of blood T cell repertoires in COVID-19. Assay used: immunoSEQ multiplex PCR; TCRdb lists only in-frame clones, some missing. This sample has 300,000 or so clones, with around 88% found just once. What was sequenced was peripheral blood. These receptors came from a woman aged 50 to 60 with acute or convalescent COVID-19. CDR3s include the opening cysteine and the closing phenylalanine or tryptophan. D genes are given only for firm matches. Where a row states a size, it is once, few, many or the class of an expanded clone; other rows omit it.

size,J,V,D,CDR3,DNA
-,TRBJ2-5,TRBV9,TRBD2,CASSDGTSGGAGETQYF,TGTGCCAGCAGCGATGGGACTAGCGGGGGGGCCGGTGAGACCCAGTACTTC
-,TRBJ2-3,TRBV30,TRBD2,CAWSELAGVTDTQYF,TGTGCCTGGAGTGAACTAGCGGGGGTCACAGATACGCAGTATTTT
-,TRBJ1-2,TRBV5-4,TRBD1,CASSTKKGDRGQADYGYTF,TGTGCCAGCAGCACAAAGAAGGGGGACAGGGGGCAAGCGGACTATGGCTACACCTTC
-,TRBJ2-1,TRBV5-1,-,CASSLDGVGEQFF,TGCGCCAGCAGCCTGGACGGGGTTGGGGAGCAGTTCTTC
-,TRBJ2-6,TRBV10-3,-,CAISIQALSGANVLTF,TGTGCCATCAGCATACAGGCCCTCTCTGGGGCCAACGTCCTGACTTTC
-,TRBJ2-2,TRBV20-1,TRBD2,CSASRTSVNTGELFF,TGCAGTGCTAGTAGGACTAGCGTGAACACCGGGGAGCTGTTTTTT
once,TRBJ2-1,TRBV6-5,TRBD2,CASSPGLAGVHEQFF,TGTGCCAGCAGTCCGGGACTAGCGGGAGTTCATGAGCAGTTCTTC
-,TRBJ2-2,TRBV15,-,CATSRGGQNTGELFF,TGTGCCACCAGCAGAGGGGGACAGAACACCGGGGAGCTGTTTTTT
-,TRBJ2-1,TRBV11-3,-,CASSPTGGRSNNEQFF,TGTGCCAGCAGCCCCACTGGGGGGAGGTCGAACAATGAGCAGTTCTTC
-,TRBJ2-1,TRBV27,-,CASRRTNNEQFF,TGTGCCAGCCGAAGGACTAACAATGAGCAGTTCTTC
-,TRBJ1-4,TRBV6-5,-,CASGERARGEKLFF,TGTGCCAGCGGGGAACGGGCTAGGGGGGAAAAACTGTTTTTT
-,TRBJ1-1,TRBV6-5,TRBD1,CASSYRNQGEEAFF,TGTGCCAGCAGTTACCGTAACCAGGGGGAGGAGGCTTTCTTT
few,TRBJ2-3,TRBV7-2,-,CASNPSGAGVSDTQYF,TGTGCCAGCAACCCCTCGGGGGCGGGAGTCTCAGATACGCAGTATTTT
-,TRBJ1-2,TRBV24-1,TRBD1,CATSDPSRQGDGYTF,TGTGCCACCAGTGACCCTTCCCGACAGGGAGATGGCTACACCTTC
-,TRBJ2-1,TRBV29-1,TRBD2,CSVEGGLAGAYNEQFF,TGCAGCGTTGAAGGCGGACTAGCGGGGGCCTACAATGAGCAGTTCTTC
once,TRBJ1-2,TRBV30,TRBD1,CAWSARTGNYGYTF,TGTGCCTGGAGTGCCAGGACAGGGAACTATGGCTACACCTTC
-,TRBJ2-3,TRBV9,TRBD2,CASSADRLANTQYF,TGTGCCAGCAGCGCGGATCGACTAGCGAATACGCAGTATTTT
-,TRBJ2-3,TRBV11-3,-,CASSKTTSTDTQYF,TGTGCCAGCAGCAAGACAACAAGCACAGATACGCAGTATTTT
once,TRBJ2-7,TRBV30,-,CAWSERVNYEQYF,TGTGCCTGGAGTGAGAGGGTCAACTACGAGCAGTACTTC
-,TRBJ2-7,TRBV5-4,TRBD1,CASSQTGGLLEQYF,TGTGCCAGCAGCCAGACAGGGGGCCTCCTCGAGCAGTACTTC
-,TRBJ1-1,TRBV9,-,CASSVGSGRGTEAFF,TGTGCCAGCAGCGTGGGGAGTGGACGAGGCACTGAAGCTTTCTTT
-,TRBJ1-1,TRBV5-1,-,CASSYNQGLEAFF,TGCGCCAGCAGCTACAACCAGGGCCTTGAAGCTTTCTTT
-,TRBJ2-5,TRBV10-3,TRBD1,CAISVQGMAETQYF,TGTGCCATCAGTGTACAGGGGATGGCAGAGACCCAGTACTTC
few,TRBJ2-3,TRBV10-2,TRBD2,CASSESSSGRVYTQYF,TGCGCCAGCAGTGAGTCGTCTAGCGGGAGGGTATATACGCAGTATTTT
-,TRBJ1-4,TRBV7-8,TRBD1,CASSRDRGRGGGEKLFF,TGTGCCAGCAGCCGAGACAGGGGGCGCGGGGGTGGGGAAAAACTGTTTTTT
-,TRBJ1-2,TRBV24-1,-,CATPRGYGYTF,TGTGCCACCCCCAGGGGTTATGGCTACACCTTC
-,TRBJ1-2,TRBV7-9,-,CASSSMEGLLYGYTF,TGTGCCAGCAGCTCCATGGAGGGCCTCCTCTATGGCTACACCTTC
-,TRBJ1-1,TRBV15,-,CATSRDPGSEAFF,TGTGCCACCAGCAGAGATCCGGGGAGTGAAGCTTTCTTT
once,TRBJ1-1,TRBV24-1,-,CATSGRYTEAFF,TGTGCCACCAGTGGCAGATACACTGAAGCTTTCTTT
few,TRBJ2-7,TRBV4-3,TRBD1,CASSQQSGTGIYEQYF,TGCGCCAGCAGCCAACAGTCCGGGACAGGAATCTACGAGCAGTACTTC
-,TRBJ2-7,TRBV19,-,CASSIGTSYEQYF,TGTGCCAGTAGTATTGGGACTTCCTACGAGCAGTACTTC